The 27 T cell receptor beta chains presented below share a single source sample, sequenced in a study of CD8 T cells in Susac syndrome. A quantity of roughly 0.5 to 1 ug RNA underwent reverse transcription using random hexamers. TCRdb itself ran the immunoSEQ multiplex PCR reads through MiXCR, one entry per CDR3 protein. The sample holds about 150,000 distinct CDR3 sequences, 85% to 95% seen once. The sample comprised CD4+ T cells from PBMCs. These receptor sequences come from a human donor with Susac syndrome.

The chain uses TRBV5-6 and TRBJ1-1, with 7 bases fitting TRBD1. The germline V gene has CDR1 SGHDT and CDR2 YYEEEE. This CDR3 has 14 residues. V lost 3 bases to trimming and J lost 3 bases; unmatched junction nucleotides: 5. The chain's CDR3 is CASSSRDRDTEAFF. In DNA form, the CDR3 reads TGTGCCAGCAGCTCCCGGGACAGAGACACTGAAGCTTTCTTT.

The chain combines TRBV20-1 with TRBJ2-5, with D maybe TRBD2 (5 bases). V was pared by 2 bases and J by 5 bases, with 9 bases between. CDR3 size: 12 residues. The germline V gene has CDR1 DFQATT and CDR2 SNEGSKA (reference sequence). CDR3 in amino acids: CSARLASETQYF. In DNA form, the CDR3 reads TGCAGTGCTAGACTAGCCAGTGAGACCCAGTACTTC.

This clonotype was observed once. This chain joins TRBV20-1 and TRBJ2-1, with a possible D match to TRBD1 (6 bases). The germline V gene encodes CDR1 DFQATT and CDR2 SNEGSKA (reference sequence). V was trimmed by 3 bases and J by 6 bases, leaving 18 bases between them. The CDR3 extends over 15 amino acids. The CDR3 loop is CSARQLSVGGNEQFF. DNA of the CDR3: TGCAGTGCTAGGCAACTATCGGTAGGGGGCAATGAGCAGTTCTTC.

The rearrangement links TRBV29-1 to TRBJ1-2; D call uncertain. The germline V gene has CDR1 SQVTM and CDR2 ANQGSEA. This CDR3 has 16 amino acids. Trimming shortened V by 0 bases and J by 5 bases, and 19 bases separated the two germline ends. CDR3 coding DNA: TGCAGCGTTGAAGATCCAGCGGGAACAGAGAAGTATGGCTACACCTTC. Its translation is CSVEDPAGTEKYGYTF.

This sequence joins TRBV20-1 and TRBJ1-6; D unresolved. The V and J ends lost 2 bases and 0 bases respectively, with 14 bases between them. Germline V CDR1 and CDR2: DFQATT, SNEGSKA (reference sequence). The CDR3 has 17 amino acids. The CDR3 loop reads CSARPSTASSYNSPLHF. CDR3 nucleotides: TGCAGTGCTAGACCATCGACGGCCAGCTCCTATAATTCACCCCTCCACTTT.

The V call is TRBV19, the J call TRBJ2-5, with D uncertain. Trimming took off 6 bases at V and 0 bases at J, with 8 bases between the two ends. Germline CDR1 reads LNHDA; CDR2 reads SQIVND (reference sequence). The CDR3 has 13 residues. The CDR3 loop is CASSSVYQETQYF. CDR3 bases: TGTGCCAGTAGCTCTGTGTACCAAGAGACCCAGTACTTC.

The rearrangement joins TRBV7-2 to TRBJ2-1; TRBD1 agrees at 12 bases. V lost 4 bases and J lost 9; bases outside the gene matches: 4. Germline CDR1 and CDR2: SGHTA and FQGNSA. This CDR3 is 14 amino acids long. CDR3 in DNA: TGTGCCAGCAGCTGGGGACAGGGGGCATCTGAGCAGTTCTTC. Translated: CASSWGQGASEQFF.

The rearrangement uses TRBV20-1 and TRBJ2-3; 10 nucleotides line up with TRBD2. CDR3 length: 16 amino acids. The V and J ends lost 5 bases and 5 bases, in that order; junction bases with no gene match: 13. Looked up from germline, CDR1 is DFQATT and CDR2 is SNEGSKA (reference sequence). The CDR3 nucleotides are TGCAGTGCTCCCCGTGGGAGCGGGGGGGCAAGAGATACGCAGTATTTT. Its translation is CSAPRGSGGARDTQYF.

The genes are TRBV7-2 and TRBJ2-4; D possibly corresponds to TRBD2 (6 bases). CDR3 length: 17 amino acids. Germline values: CDR1 SGHTA, CDR2 FQGNSA. Trimming pared 0 bases from V and 1 base from J, leaving 13 bases between. Written as DNA, the CDR3 is TGTGCCAGCAGCTTAGCGGGGGGAGGCGACGCCAAAAACATTCAGTACTTC. Its translation: CASSLAGGGDAKNIQYF.

The chain joins TRBV5-1 to TRBJ2-1; the D gene could be TRBD1 or TRBD2 (5 bases each). The CDR3 loop spans 14 amino acids. CDR1 is SGHRS and CDR2 is YFSETQ in the germline V gene. V lost 7 bases and J lost 2, with 13 bases in between. The DNA of the CDR3 is TGCGCCAGCGCCAGGGACGGCACCTACAATGAGCAGTTCTTC. This codes for CASARDGTYNEQFF.

The CDR3 DNA reads TGTGCCAGCAGCTTACATCCCACAGGGCTGAATGAGCCCCAGCATTTT. It translates to CASSLHPTGLNEPQHF. The J gene is TRBJ1-5, the V gene TRBV7-2; perhaps TRBD1 as D (6 bases). This CDR3 contains 16 residues. Germline-derived CDR1 and CDR2 are SGHTA and FQGNSA. V gave up 2 bases and J gave up 8 bases, with 19 bases separating them.

This sequence joins TRBV5-1 and TRBJ1-2; D is possibly TRBD1 (6 bases). This CDR3 spans 14 amino acids. The V gene lost 5 bases and the J gene lost 3 bases, with 14 bases spanning the gap. The germline CDR1 and CDR2 sequences are SGHRS and YFSETQ. The CDR3 bases are TGCGCCAGCAGAGTGGCAGGGGAGGACTATGGCTACACCTTC. Its protein is CASRVAGEDYGYTF.

The rearrangement uses TRBV27 and TRBJ2-6, with D unresolved. The V gene lost 7 bases and the J gene lost 1 base, with 11 bases spanning the gap. CDR1 MNHEY and CDR2 SMNVEV come from the germline V gene (reference sequence). The CDR3 covers 15 residues. DNA of the CDR3: TGTGCCAGCACTGGGTTAGGATCTGGGGCCAACGTCCTGACTTTC. Protein product: CASTGLGSGANVLTF.

The J gene is TRBJ1-1, the V gene TRBV5-6; 7 nucleotides agree with TRBD1. There are 13 residues in the CDR3. Germline assignment: CDR1 SGHDT and CDR2 YYEEEE. V shed 4 bases and J 7 bases; nucleotides not matched to a gene: 7. This chain's CDR3 is CASSRTGRDEAFF. CDR3 DNA: TGTGCCAGCAGCAGGACAGGACGTGATGAAGCTTTCTTT. The full variable domain, in which reference TRBV5-6 and TRBJ1-1 provide the parts outside the CDR3, is DAGVTQSPTHLIKTRGQQVTLRCSPKSGHDTVSWYQQALGQGPQFIFQYYEEEERQRGNFPDRFSGHQFPNYSSELNVNALLLGDSALYLCASSRTGRDEAFFGQGTRLTVV.

The genes are TRBV10-3 and TRBJ2-5, with unresolved D. Germline CDR1 and CDR2: ENHRY and SYGVKD. The V and J ends lost 10 bases and 3 bases respectively, with 9 bases between them. This CDR3 is built from 11 residues. The CDR3 protein is CATRREETQYF. CDR3 DNA sequence: TGTGCCACCCGACGGGAAGAGACCCAGTACTTC.

The rearrangement uses TRBV5-4 and TRBJ2-3; perhaps TRBD1 as D (6 bases). CDR1 is SGHNT and CDR2 is YYREEE in the germline V gene (reference sequence). This CDR3 spans 14 amino acids. V lost 2 bases and J lost 5, with 12 bases in between. The CDR3 protein is CASSLGRGQDTQYF. The CDR3 DNA is TGTGCCAGCAGCTTAGGTAGGGGACAAGATACGCAGTATTTT.

V usage is TRBV20-1 and J usage is TRBJ1-2, with D unclear. Germline loops: CDR1 DFQATT, CDR2 SNEGSKA (reference sequence). Trimming removed 5 bases from V and 6 bases from J, with 19 bases in between. CDR3 length equals 14 residues. The CDR3 loop is CSASNLLHDDGYTF. CDR3 sequence (DNA): TGCAGTGCTTCGAACCTTCTTCACGACGATGGCTACACCTTC.

This chain uses TRBV29-1 with TRBJ1-2; D may be TRBD1 (5 bases). The CDR3 totals 12 residues. V gave up 4 bases and J gave up 8 bases, with 14 bases separating them. Germline CDR1 SQVTM, CDR2 ANQGSEA. The CDR3 here is CSVAPGPEGYTF. CDR3 nucleotide sequence: TGCAGCGTTGCTCCGGGACCGGAGGGCTACACCTTC.

Note on this clonotype: At one end, the junction sequence differs from germline, possibly due to a read error. The chain combines TRBV20-1 with TRBJ2-4; TRBD1 might be the D (5 bases). The germline V gene encodes CDR1 DFQATT and CDR2 SNEGSKA (reference sequence). CDR3 length: 12 amino acids. The CDR3 spells CSVRGQGNIQYF. The CDR3 nucleotides read TGCAGTGTTAGAGGCCAGGGAAACATTCAGTACTTC.

The V and J genes are TRBV12-3 or TRBV12-4 and TRBJ1-1; D ambiguous. Between the trimmed V and J ends, which lost 5 bases and 5 bases, there was a span of 12 bases. This CDR3 contains 13 residues. The CDR3 DNA sequence: TGTGCCAGCAGTCGAAGCGGAGGGACTGAAGCTTTCTTT. The encoded protein is CASSRSGGTEAFF.

The rearrangement joins TRBV29-1 to TRBJ2-3; D possibly corresponds to TRBD2 (6 bases). The CDR3 is 14 residues long. V was trimmed by 2 bases and J by 1 base, leaving 10 bases between them. The germline V gene encodes CDR1 SQVTM and CDR2 ANQGSEA. CDR3 in DNA: TGCAGCGTTGAATTACAGCGGGGCACAGATACGCAGTATTTT. Translation: CSVELQRGTDTQYF.

The V and J genes are TRBV15 and TRBJ2-4; 7 nucleotides match TRBD1. Per the germline V gene, CDR1 is LNHNV and CDR2 is YYDKDF (reference sequence). CDR3 length: 15 residues. J was trimmed by 9 bases and V by 1 base; bases with no gene match: 9. The CDR3, as DNA: TGTGCCACCAGCAGAGGTGAAGGGGGCTATAGCATTCAGTACTTC. Encoded protein: CATSRGEGGYSIQYF.

The gene calls are TRBV18 and TRBJ1-2; D not certain. Trimming removed 3 bases at V and 5 bases at J, with 10 bases between. In germline, CDR1 is KGHSH, CDR2 LQKENI. This CDR3 comprises 13 residues. The CDR3 sequence is CASSPSSEYGYTF. The CDR3 nucleotides read TGTGCCAGCTCACCTAGTTCTGAATATGGCTACACCTTC.

The chain joins TRBV18 to TRBJ2-7; D may be TRBD2 (5 bases). This CDR3 comprises 15 residues. Germline V lookup: CDR1 KGHSH, CDR2 LQKENI. V gave up 0 bases and J gave up 0 bases, with 9 bases separating them. CDR3 nucleotides: TGTGCCAGCTCACCACCTTCCCGGGACTCCTACGAGCAGTACTTC. Protein product: CASSPPSRDSYEQYF.

V usage is TRBV2 and J usage is TRBJ1-5; D is ambiguous. The CDR3 has 16 residues. Trimming removed 4 bases from V and 1 base from J, with 14 bases in between. Germline loops: CDR1 SNHLY, CDR2 FYNNEI. CDR3 in amino acids: CASSAVRVRSNQPQHF. Here the CDR3 DNA reads TGTGCCAGCAGTGCCGTAAGGGTACGGAGCAATCAGCCCCAGCATTTT.

This clonotype was recorded once. The chain couples TRBV9 to TRBJ2-2, with D unclear. The germline V gene encodes CDR1 SGDLS and CDR2 YYNGEE. Deletions cut 0 bases from V and 1 base from J, with 4 bases between. The CDR3 has 14 amino acids. Here the CDR3 reads CASSVVQNTGELFF. The DNA of the CDR3 is TGTGCCAGCAGCGTAGTCCAGAACACCGGGGAGCTGTTTTTT.

The chain has TRBV9 and TRBJ2-3; 7 bases align to TRBD2. With 4 bases clipped from V and 1 base from J, the junction kept 9 bases outside the gene matches. This CDR3 has 16 residues. Germline CDR1 and CDR2: SGDLS and YYNGEE. CDR3 region: CASSRLAPRGTDTQYF. The CDR3 coding sequence is TGTGCCAGCAGCAGACTAGCACCGAGGGGCACAGATACGCAGTATTTT.